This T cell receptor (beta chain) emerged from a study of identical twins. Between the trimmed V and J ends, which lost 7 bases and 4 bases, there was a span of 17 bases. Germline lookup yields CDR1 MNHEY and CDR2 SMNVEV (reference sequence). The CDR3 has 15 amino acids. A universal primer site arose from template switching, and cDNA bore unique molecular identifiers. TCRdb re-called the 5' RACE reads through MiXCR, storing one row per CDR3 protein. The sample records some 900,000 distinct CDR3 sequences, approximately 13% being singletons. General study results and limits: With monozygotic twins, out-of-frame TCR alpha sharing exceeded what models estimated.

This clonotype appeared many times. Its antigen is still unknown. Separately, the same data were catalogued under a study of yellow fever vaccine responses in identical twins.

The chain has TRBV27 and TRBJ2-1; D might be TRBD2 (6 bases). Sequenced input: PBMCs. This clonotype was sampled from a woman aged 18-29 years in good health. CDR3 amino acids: CASNQISGQYNEQFF. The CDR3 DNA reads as TGTGCCAGCAATCAAATAAGCGGGCAGTACAATGAGCAGTTCTTC.